The 25 T cell receptor beta chains below were found in one sample sequenced in a study of shared clonotypes between healthy human individuals. Some clones are missing from TCRdb's copy, which holds only in-frame ones; the method was immunoSEQ multiplex PCR. In the table there are 950,000 to 1,300,000 clones, about 75% of which are singletons. The sample was memory CD4+ T cells sorted from blood. Subset of the sample: CD45RA-negative fraction. The receptor source for this set is a man aged 18 to 29 in good health.

For the CDR3, the DNA is TGCGCCAGCAGCTCCGGGACAGGCGAAATGGGTGAGCAGTTCTTC. It encodes CASSSGTGEMGEQFF. This rearrangement joins TRBV5-1 to TRBJ2-1, with 8 positions matching TRBD1. The ends lost 3 bases at V and 9 bases at J; junction bases unmatched: 11. In germline, CDR1 is SGHRS, CDR2 YFSETQ. The CDR3 covers 15 residues.

The chain is built from TRBV2 and TRBJ1-4; D may be TRBD1 (5 bases). The ends were cut back, 6 bases at V and 6 bases at J, with 14 bases in the middle. The length of the CDR3 is 14 residues. Per germline, CDR1 SNHLY and CDR2 FYNNEI. The CDR3 bases are TGTGCCAGCAGGGCTCGGGACCAAGATGAAAAACTGTTTTTT. This translates into CASRARDQDEKLFF.

This clone was detected only once. The rearrangement joins TRBV6-1 to TRBJ2-1, with D maybe TRBD2 (6 bases). V was clipped by 7 bases and J by 7 bases, with 11 bases between them. The CDR3 extends over 12 amino acids. Germline loops: CDR1 MNHNS, CDR2 SASEGT. The CDR3 sequence: CASTGDENEQFF. CDR3 in DNA: TGTGCCAGCACGGGGGATGAAAATGAGCAGTTCTTC.

This chain joins TRBV18 and TRBJ1-3, with D uncertain. V was trimmed by 2 bases and J by 3 bases, leaving 8 bases between them. This CDR3 spans 14 amino acids. CDR1 and CDR2 (germline): KGHSH, LQKENI. The CDR3 nucleotides are TGTGCCAGCTCACCAAGCCAGAATGGAAACACCATATATTTT. It yields the protein CASSPSQNGNTIYF.

The J gene is TRBJ1-2, the V gene TRBV5-1, with D possibly TRBD1 on 6 matching bases. V dropped 3 bases and J dropped 0 bases, with 9 bases sitting between them. The germline gives CDR1 SGHRS, CDR2 YFSETQ. CDR3 size: 14 residues. The CDR3 sequence: CASSSGQANYGYTF. The CDR3 region has the DNA TGCGCCAGCAGCTCGGGACAAGCTAACTATGGCTACACCTTC.

This clone appeared a single time. The V gene is TRBV19, the J gene TRBJ2-6, with 9 positions matching TRBD1. CDR1 and CDR2 (germline): LNHDA, SQIVND (reference sequence). This CDR3 has 17 amino acids. V lost 3 bases, J lost 2 bases, and 5 bases stayed unmatched. The CDR3 here is CASSMGTGRAGANVLTF. The CDR3 DNA is TGTGCCAGTAGTATGGGGACAGGGAGGGCTGGGGCCAACGTCCTGACTTTC.

The V call is TRBV6-1, the J call TRBJ2-7, with D hard to call. Germline CDR1 and CDR2: MNHNS and SASEGT. CDR3 length equals 12 residues. V was shortened by 4 bases and J by 3 bases, with 7 bases between the two germline ends. The CDR3 bases are TGTGCCAGCAGTGCCTTTGGCTACGAGCAGTACTTC. It codes for CASSAFGYEQYF.

Comments on this clone: Other DNA sequences in the sample encode the same CDR3. DNA for the CDR3: TGCGCCAGCAGCTTGGCCCCCGGACTAGCGGGGGACAATGAGCAGTTCTTC. It translates to CASSLAPGLAGDNEQFF. The chain couples TRBV5-1 to TRBJ2-1; 13 nucleotides align to TRBD2. This CDR3 is built from 17 residues. CDR1 and CDR2 (germline): SGHRS, YFSETQ. The V segment lost 0 bases and the J segment 5 bases; nucleotides outside the gene matches: 5.

The genes are TRBV5-1 and TRBJ2-1, with TRBD2 matching over 9 bases. V was pared by 4 bases and J by 2 bases, with 4 bases of the junction left unmatched. CDR3 size: 15 residues. Germline V gene data show CDR1 as SGHRS and CDR2 as YFSETQ. CDR3 DNA sequence: TGCGCCAGCAGCATTAGCGGGGGCGCCTACAATGAGCAGTTCTTC. This sequence encodes CASSISGGAYNEQFF.

J is TRBJ2-1 and V is TRBV4-1, with 12 bases that match TRBD2. Germline CDR1 is MGHRA and CDR2 is YSYEKL. The CDR3 is 15 residues long. The junction had 4 bases not matched to a gene; V was cut back by 1 base and J by 9 bases. The CDR3 is CASSQGLAGVAEQFF. The CDR3 nucleotides are TGCGCCAGCAGCCAAGGACTAGCGGGAGTGGCTGAGCAGTTCTTC.

The genes are TRBV20-1 and TRBJ2-7; the D is unclear. The germline V gene encodes CDR1 DFQATT and CDR2 SNEGSKA (reference sequence). V was shortened by 0 bases and J by 5 bases, with 5 bases between the two germline ends. The CDR3 is 11 residues long. The CDR3 is CSARELDEQYF. CDR3 DNA: TGCAGTGCTAGAGAGCTGGACGAGCAGTACTTC.

The chain employs TRBV4-1 and TRBJ2-5, with TRBD2 matching over 7 bases. The CDR3 contains 17 residues. V lost 1 base, J lost 2 bases, and 10 bases stayed unmatched. Germline CDR1 reads MGHRA; CDR2 reads YSYEKL. DNA for the CDR3: TGCGCCAGCAGCCAAGCCGTATGGGTGGGGGGGCAAGAGACCCAGTACTTC. This codes for CASSQAVWVGGQETQYF.

V and J are TRBV5-6 and TRBJ2-5; D is undetermined. Trimming removed 4 bases at V and 5 bases at J, with 15 bases between. CDR1 and CDR2 (germline): SGHDT, YYEEEE. This CDR3 has 14 amino acids. In DNA, the CDR3 is TGTGCCAGCAGCCTGGCAGGAACGGTGGAGACCCAGTACTTC. Translation gives CASSLAGTVETQYF. The full variable domain, in which reference TRBV5-6 and TRBJ2-5 provide the parts outside the CDR3, is DAGVTQSPTHLIKTRGQQVTLRCSPKSGHDTVSWYQQALGQGPQFIFQYYEEEERQRGNFPDRFSGHQFPNYSSELNVNALLLGDSALYLCASSLAGTVETQYFGPGTRLLVL.

A single count supports this clone. CDR3 nucleotides: TGTGCCAGCAGTCCATCCGGGACAGGGGGCAATGAGCAGTTCTTC. Protein product: CASSPSGTGGNEQFF. This chain connects TRBV6-6 to TRBJ2-1, with 11 bases identical to TRBD1. Losses at the gene ends were 5 bases for V and 6 bases for J; bases not matched to a gene: 6. This CDR3 comprises 15 residues. CDR1 and CDR2 (germline): MNHNY, SVGAGI (reference sequence).

This clone was detected only a few times. The V call is TRBV28, the J call TRBJ1-1, with D uncertain. The CDR3 covers 13 residues. The germline V and J ends were trimmed by 6 bases and 5 bases, with 13 bases remaining between them. Germline V gene data show CDR1 as MDHEN and CDR2 as SYDVKM. In nucleotides, the CDR3 is TGTGCCAGCAGCCGACTTACAGAAACTGAAGCTTTCTTT. It yields the protein CASSRLTETEAFF.

This clone occurred a few times. The chain couples TRBV6-5 to TRBJ2-3, with D perhaps TRBD1 (6 bases). Germline V gene lookup returns CDR1 MNHEY and CDR2 SVGAGI. Trimming stripped 8 bases from V and 1 base from J, with 10 bases between. CDR3 length: 13 residues. The CDR3 is CASRRQGTDTQYF. In DNA, the CDR3 is TGTGCCAGCCGAAGACAGGGCACAGATACGCAGTATTTT.

Worth noting for this clone: The same CDR3 can be traced to other DNA sequences in this sample. The chain has TRBV9 and TRBJ2-3, with 13 bases that match TRBD2. CDR3 size: 17 residues. Germline V gives CDR1 SGDLS, CDR2 YYNGEE. The V gene end was trimmed by 2 bases and the J gene end by 1 base; junction bases not matched to a gene: 4. The CDR3 here is CASSVTSGGAGTDTQYF. The CDR3 bases are TGTGCCAGCAGCGTTACTAGCGGGGGGGCTGGCACAGATACGCAGTATTTT.

This clone was counted a few times. This chain uses TRBV19 with TRBJ1-1; a weak D match, TRBD1 (5 bases). CDR1 is LNHDA, CDR2 SQIVND, per germline (reference sequence). CDR3 size: 14 residues. V was clipped by 7 bases and J by 0 bases, with 12 bases between them. The CDR3 here is CASKIAGLNTEAFF. In nucleotides, the CDR3 is TGTGCCAGTAAGATCGCAGGGTTGAACACTGAAGCTTTCTTT.

The chain carries TRBV27 and TRBJ2-6; the D is unclear. V was clipped by 5 bases and J by 0 bases, with 8 bases between them. This CDR3 has 15 amino acids. Germline V lookup: CDR1 MNHEY, CDR2 SMNVEV (reference sequence). This CDR3 is CASSGLSSGANVLTF. The CDR3 DNA sequence: TGTGCCAGCAGTGGCCTTTCCTCTGGGGCCAACGTCCTGACTTTC.

The rearrangement links TRBV6-6 to TRBJ1-1; tentatively, D is TRBD1 (6 bases). The CDR3 consists of 14 residues. V was trimmed by 7 bases and J by 0 bases, leaving 12 bases between them. In germline, CDR1 is MNHNY, CDR2 SVGAGI (reference sequence). The CDR3 DNA is TGTGCCAGCACCGGACAGCTTATGAACACTGAAGCTTTCTTT. Encoded protein: CASTGQLMNTEAFF.

The rearrangement uses TRBV7-9 and TRBJ1-1; 8 positions match TRBD1. Trimming removed 5 bases from V and 7 bases from J; junction bases left unmatched: 6. The CDR3 contains 13 residues. The germline V gene encodes CDR1 SEHNR and CDR2 FQNEAQ (reference sequence). The CDR3 coding sequence is TGTGCCAGCAGCAAGACAGGGGTCAGTGAAGCTTTCTTT. Protein sequence: CASSKTGVSEAFF.

V and J are TRBV11-2 and TRBJ2-7; D not certain. There are 15 residues in the CDR3. Germline CDR1 is SGHAT and CDR2 is FQNNGV. Trimming took 1 base from V and 2 from J, leaving 12 bases between them. This CDR3 reads CASSLGGSFTYEQYF. CDR3 in DNA: TGTGCCAGCAGCTTAGGCGGCAGCTTTACCTACGAGCAGTACTTC.

Worth noting for this clone: A junction end diverges from the germline sequence, so it may reflect a read error. The chain links TRBV7-7 to TRBJ2-5; tentatively, D is TRBD1 (7 bases). The V gene's germline CDR1 is SSHAT and CDR2 FNYEAQ (reference sequence). The CDR3 length is 14 residues. The CDR3 nucleotides read TGTGCTAGCAGCTTGCAGGGGGGCCAAGAGACCCAGTACTTC. Its protein product is CASSLQGGQETQYF.

Only one count was recorded for this clone. A far bigger clonotype differs at one base, so this is likely a read error. The sample holds other DNA sequences that translate to the same CDR3. The V gene is TRBV2, the J gene TRBJ2-7; D not resolved. The V gene's germline CDR1 is SNHLY and CDR2 FYNNEI. The CDR3 runs 11 residues. CDR3 DNA sequence: TGTGCCAGCAGTGTCACCTACGAGCAGTACTTT. Translation: CASSVTYEQYF.

The chain uses TRBV29-1 and TRBJ2-7, with no clear D. The germline CDR1 and CDR2 sequences are SQVTM and ANQGSEA. The V gene lost 4 bases and the J gene lost 2 bases, with 12 bases spanning the gap. The CDR3 runs 13 residues. This CDR3 reads CSVVGQVAYEQYF. In DNA, the CDR3 is TGCAGCGTTGTCGGGCAGGTTGCCTACGAGCAGTACTTC.